This is a list of T cell receptor beta chains from one sample in a study of spatial heterogeneity in lung cancer. MiXCR was run by TCRdb on the 5' RACE reads, yielding one entry per CDR3 protein. The sample gives some 38,000 distinct CDR3 sequences, around 7.5% of which show up once; about 26% is in the top ten. This specimen consisted of PBMCs, obtained at surgery. Every receptor here comes from a male donor with early-stage non-small cell lung cancer. Both conserved end residues are part of each CDR3. The order of the fields is clone size, J gene, D gene, V gene, CDR3 protein, CDR3 DNA. A D gene is named only where the DNA matches it firmly. Size values are once, few and many counts, or a class for expanded clones, and some rows have none.

>few|TRBJ2-3|.|TRBV5-1
CASSLEVGTDTQYF
TGCGCCAGCAGCTTGGAGGTGGGCACAGATACGCAGTATTTT
>few|TRBJ1-2|.|TRBV19
CASRPQGNYGYTF
TGTGCCAGTAGACCGCAGGGGAACTATGGCTACACCTTC
>many|TRBJ1-5|.|TRBV12-3/TRBV12-4
CASSLTRQSNQPQHF
TGTGCCAGCAGTTTGACCCGACAGTCCAATCAGCCCCAGCATTTT
>many|TRBJ1-4|.|TRBV7-8
CASSYAEKLFF
TGTGCCAGCAGCTATGCTGAAAAACTGTTTTTT
>few|TRBJ2-1|.|TRBV27
CASSVRNEQFF
TGTGCCAGCAGTGTCCGGAATGAGCAGTTCTTC
>many|TRBJ1-2|.|TRBV4-3
CASSQGGVAGYTF
TGCGCCAGCAGCCAAGGAGGGGTTGCGGGCTACACCTTC
>many|TRBJ2-1|TRBD1|TRBV10-3
CAISATTGGNNEQFF
TGTGCCATCAGTGCTACGACAGGGGGAAACAATGAGCAGTTCTTC
>few|TRBJ2-3|TRBD1|TRBV20-1
CSAPRTGSDTQYF
TGCAGTGCTCCCCGGACAGGGTCAGATACGCAGTATTTT
>many|TRBJ2-1|TRBD1|TRBV25-1
CASSGGGQGNEQFF
TGTGCCAGCAGTGGGGGAGGACAGGGGAATGAGCAGTTCTTC
>.|TRBJ2-3|TRBD2|TRBV3-1
CASRRGTSGTDTQCF
TGTGCCAGCAGACGAGGGACTAGCGGCACAGATACGCAGTGTTTT
>.|TRBJ2-5|.|TRBV18
CASSPPKETQYF
TGTGCCAGCTCACCCCCGAAAGAGACCCAGTACTTC
>many|TRBJ2-3|TRBD2|TRBV7-9
CASSSTGTTSSDTQYF
TGTGCCAGCAGCTCGACCGGGACTACTAGCAGTGATACGCAGTATTTT
>few|TRBJ2-7|TRBD1|TRBV6-1
CASSELVNTGGYF
TGTGCCAGCAGTGAATTGGTTAACACAGGGGGTTACTTC
>many|TRBJ2-7|.|TRBV20-1
CSARVGSYEQYF
TGCAGTGCTAGAGTAGGCAGCTACGAGCAGTACTTC
>many|TRBJ2-5|.|TRBV2
CASSGLTAGAQYF
TGTGCCAGCAGTGGGCTAACCGCCGGGGCCCAGTACTTC
>many|TRBJ2-2|.|TRBV5-1
CASSFGDYTGELFF
TGCGCCAGCAGCTTCGGAGACTACACCGGGGAGCTGTTTTTT
>.|TRBJ2-7|.|TRBV4-3
CASSQDLGLAKYEQYF
TGCGCCAGCAGCCAAGATCTTGGGCTAGCGAAATACGAGCAGTACTTC
>many|TRBJ1-2|.|TRBV7-2
CASSSRQANYGYTF
TGTGCCAGCAGCTCCAGACAGGCTAACTATGGCTACACCTTC
>many|TRBJ2-5|TRBD2|TRBV24-1
CATSVTPGLAGVLQETQYF
TGTGCCACCAGTGTCACTCCGGGACTAGCGGGGGTTCTCCAAGAGACCCAGTACTTC
>many|TRBJ1-1|.|TRBV12-3/TRBV12-4
CASSRTAPPNTEAFF
TGTGCCAGCAGTAGGACAGCACCTCCGAACACTGAAGCTTTCTTT
>.|TRBJ1-1|.|TRBV7-6
CASSSNENTEAFF
TGTGCCAGCAGCTCCAATGAGAACACTGAAGCTTTCTTT
>many|TRBJ2-3|TRBD2|TRBV5-5
CASSWGLLSGTDTQYF
TGTGCCAGCAGCTGGGGACTACTCAGCGGGACAGATACGCAGTATTTT
>.|TRBJ1-5|TRBD1|TRBV6-2/TRBV6-3
CASSWTGNRNQPQHF
TGTGCCAGCAGCTGGACAGGGAATAGGAATCAGCCCCAGCATTTT
>many|TRBJ1-5|TRBD1|TRBV28
CASSHERQGGNQPQHF
TGTGCCAGCAGTCACGAGAGACAGGGGGGCAATCAGCCCCAGCATTTT
>few|TRBJ2-1|.|TRBV9
CASSAPHNEQFF
TGTGCCAGCAGCGCCCCACACAATGAGCAGTTCTTC
>many|TRBJ2-6|TRBD1|TRBV2
CASRRTGASSGANVLTF
TGTGCCAGCAGAAGGACAGGGGCCTCCTCTGGGGCCAACGTCCTGACTTTC
>few|TRBJ2-5|TRBD1|TRBV6-5
CASSPPGQRQETQYF
TGTGCCAGCAGTCCACCGGGACAGCGCCAAGAGACCCAGTACTTC
>.|TRBJ2-3|.|TRBV7-8
CASSSGRGASTDTQYF
TGTGCCAGCAGCTCCGGCAGGGGGGCGAGCACAGATACGCAGTATTTT
>many|TRBJ1-2|.|TRBV6-5
CASSPGEAFNYGYTF
TGTGCCAGCAGTCCGGGCGAAGCATTCAACTATGGCTACACCTTC
>few|TRBJ1-1|.|TRBV18
CASSTIRTVNTEAFF
TGTGCCAGCTCAACCATTAGGACAGTGAACACTGAAGCTTTCTTT
>.|TRBJ2-5|.|TRBV6-5
CASSKIRQGLGGETQYF
TGTGCCAGCAGTAAGATAAGACAGGGATTAGGAGGGGAGACCCAGTACTTC
>many|TRBJ2-3|TRBD2|TRBV5-1
CASSLDGLGTDTQYF
TGCGCCAGCAGCTTGGACGGACTAGGTACAGATACGCAGTATTTT
>many|TRBJ1-5|.|TRBV12-3/TRBV12-4
CASSSQGNQPQHF
TGTGCCAGCAGTTCCCAGGGTAATCAGCCCCAGCATTTT
>.|TRBJ1-1|TRBD1|TRBV7-3
CASSWQGDNTEAFF
TGTGCCAGCAGTTGGCAGGGGGATAACACTGAAGCTTTCTTT
>many|TRBJ1-1|.|TRBV21-1
CASSPLRPDAEAFF
TGTGCCAGCAGCCCCCTGCGACCGGACGCTGAAGCTTTCTTT
>.|TRBJ2-5|.|TRBV2
CASSGLPTEQETQYF
TGTGCCAGCAGTGGGCTCCCAACCGAGCAAGAGACCCAGTACTTC
>.|TRBJ1-2|TRBD1|TRBV6-2/TRBV6-3
CASSRRTGDFYGYTF
TGTGCCAGCAGTCGAAGGACAGGGGACTTTTATGGCTACACCTTC
>many|TRBJ2-1|TRBD2|TRBV20-1
CSARDLAGGINEQFF
TGCAGTGCTAGAGATCTAGCGGGAGGAATCAATGAGCAGTTCTTC
>few|TRBJ2-5|.|TRBV27
CASSSLVGTQYF
TGTGCCAGCAGTTCCCTAGTTGGGACCCAGTACTTC
>many|TRBJ2-6|.|TRBV6-2/TRBV6-3
CASSYGRYSGANVLTF
TGTGCCAGCAGTTACGGACGGTACTCTGGGGCCAACGTCCTGACTTTC
>many|TRBJ2-2|TRBD2|TRBV12-3/TRBV12-4
CASGTSGGSGELFF
TGTGCCAGCGGTACTAGCGGAGGGTCCGGGGAGCTGTTTTTT
>few|TRBJ2-1|TRBD2|TRBV18
CASSLQTSGLADNEQFF
TGTGCCAGCTCACTGCAAACCTCGGGACTAGCGGACAATGAGCAGTTCTTC
>many|TRBJ1-4|.|TRBV24-1
CATRGRSNEKLFF
TGTGCCACCCGGGGCAGGTCTAATGAAAAACTGTTTTTT
>many|TRBJ2-6|.|TRBV19
CASSIYGLGEASGANVLTF
TGTGCCAGTAGTATTTACGGCTTGGGGGAGGCCTCCGGGGCCAACGTCCTGACTTTC
>many|TRBJ2-1|.|TRBV11-1
CASSLGRGASNEQFF
TGTGCCAGCAGTTTGGGAAGGGGCGCCAGCAATGAGCAGTTCTTC
>many|TRBJ2-5|TRBD2|TRBV7-2
CASSLAKLAGAQETQYF
TGTGCCAGCAGCTTAGCGAAACTAGCGGGAGCCCAAGAGACCCAGTACTTC
>few|TRBJ2-6|.|TRBV12-3/TRBV12-4
CASSLRGTGISGANVLTF
TGTGCCAGCAGTTTAAGGGGGACGGGAATCTCTGGGGCCAACGTCCTGACTTTC
>many|TRBJ2-2|.|TRBV5-1
CASSLVRRDTGELFF
TGCGCCAGCAGCTTGGTAAGGCGTGATACCGGGGAGCTGTTTTTT
>many|TRBJ1-1|.|TRBV5-1
CASSWGPESLNTEAFF
TGCGCCAGCAGCTGGGGGCCGGAATCCCTGAACACTGAAGCTTTCTTT